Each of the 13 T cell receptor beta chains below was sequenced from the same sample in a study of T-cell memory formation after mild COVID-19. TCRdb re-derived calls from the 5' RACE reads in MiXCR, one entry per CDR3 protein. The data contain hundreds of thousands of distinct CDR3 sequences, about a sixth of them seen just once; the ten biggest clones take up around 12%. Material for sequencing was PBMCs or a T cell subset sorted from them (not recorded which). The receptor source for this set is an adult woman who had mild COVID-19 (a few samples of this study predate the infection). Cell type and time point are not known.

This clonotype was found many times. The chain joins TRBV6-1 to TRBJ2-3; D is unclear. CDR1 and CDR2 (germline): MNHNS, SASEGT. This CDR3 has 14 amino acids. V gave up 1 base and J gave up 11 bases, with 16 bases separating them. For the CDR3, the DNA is TGTGCCAGCAGTGAAGTGGCAGGACCTTGGGAGCAGTATTTT. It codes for CASSEVAGPWEQYF.

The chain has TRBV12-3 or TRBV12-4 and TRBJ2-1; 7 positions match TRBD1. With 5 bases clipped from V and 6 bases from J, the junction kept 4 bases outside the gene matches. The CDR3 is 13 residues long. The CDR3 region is CASSKGQFNEQFF. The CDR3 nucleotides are TGTGCCAGCAGTAAGGGACAGTTCAATGAGCAGTTCTTC.

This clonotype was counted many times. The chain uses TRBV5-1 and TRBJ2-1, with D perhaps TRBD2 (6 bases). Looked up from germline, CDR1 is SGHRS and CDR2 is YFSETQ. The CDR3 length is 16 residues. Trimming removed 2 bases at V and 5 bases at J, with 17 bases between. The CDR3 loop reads CASSFRPGTGNNEQFF. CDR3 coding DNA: TGCGCCAGCAGCTTTCGTCCCGGGACTGGTAACAATGAGCAGTTCTTC.

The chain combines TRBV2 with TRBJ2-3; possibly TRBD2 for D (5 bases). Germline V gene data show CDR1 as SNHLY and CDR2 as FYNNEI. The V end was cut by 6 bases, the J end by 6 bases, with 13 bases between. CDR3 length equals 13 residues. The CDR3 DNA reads TGTGCCAGCAGAATGATTAGCGCCGATACGCAGTATTTT. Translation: CASRMISADTQYF.

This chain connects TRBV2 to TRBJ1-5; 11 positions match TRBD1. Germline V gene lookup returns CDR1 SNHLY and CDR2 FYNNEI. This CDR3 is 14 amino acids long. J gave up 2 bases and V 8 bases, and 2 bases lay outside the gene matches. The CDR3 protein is CASGDRGGNQPQHF. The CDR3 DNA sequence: TGTGCCAGCGGGGACAGGGGGGGCAATCAGCCCCAGCATTTT.

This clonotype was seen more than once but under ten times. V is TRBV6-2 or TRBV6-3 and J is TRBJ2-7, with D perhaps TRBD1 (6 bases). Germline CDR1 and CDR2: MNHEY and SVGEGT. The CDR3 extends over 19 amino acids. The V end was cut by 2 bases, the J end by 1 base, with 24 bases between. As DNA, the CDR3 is TGTGCCAGCAGTTACCCCCTCAGGGGTGGGAGCTATCTTTCCTACGAGCAGTACTTC. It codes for CASSYPLRGGSYLSYEQYF.

CDR3: CASSSRLWHEQFF. In DNA form, the CDR3 reads TGTGCCAGCAGCAGCCGTTTGTGGCATGAGCAGTTCTTC. This rearrangement joins TRBV5-6 to TRBJ2-1; no definite D call. Trimming cost V 4 bases and J 8 bases, with 13 bases left between them. The CDR3 has 13 residues. The V gene's germline CDR1 is SGHDT and CDR2 YYEEEE.

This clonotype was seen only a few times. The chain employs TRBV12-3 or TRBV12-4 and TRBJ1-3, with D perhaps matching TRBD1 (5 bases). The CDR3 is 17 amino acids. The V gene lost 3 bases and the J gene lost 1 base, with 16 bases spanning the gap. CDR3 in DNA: TGTGCCAGCAGTTTCAAAAGGATGGGGCCGTCTGGAAACACCATATATTTT. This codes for CASSFKRMGPSGNTIYF.

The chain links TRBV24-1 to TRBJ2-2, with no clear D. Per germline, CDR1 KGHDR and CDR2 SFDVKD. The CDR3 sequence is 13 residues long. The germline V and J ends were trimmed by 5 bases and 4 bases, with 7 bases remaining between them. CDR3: CATSGFPTGELFF. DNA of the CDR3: TGTGCCACCAGTGGTTTTCCCACCGGGGAGCTGTTTTTT.

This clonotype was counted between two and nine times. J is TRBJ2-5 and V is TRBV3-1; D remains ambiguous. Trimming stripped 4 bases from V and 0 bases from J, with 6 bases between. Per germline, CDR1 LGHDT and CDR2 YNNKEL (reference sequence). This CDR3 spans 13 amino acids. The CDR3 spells CASSRPYQETQYF. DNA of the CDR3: TGTGCCAGCAGCCGGCCGTACCAAGAGACCCAGTACTTC.

The CDR3 DNA follows: TGTGCCAGCAGCCCGGGGGGGCCCAGCAATGAGCAGTTCTTC. Its translation: CASSPGGPSNEQFF. The chain is built from TRBV6-2 or TRBV6-3 and TRBJ2-1; 8 nucleotides line up with TRBD2. CDR3 length equals 14 residues. CDR1 and CDR2 from the germline V gene are MNHEY and SVGEGT. Trimming removed 6 bases from V and 6 bases from J; junction bases left unmatched: 7.

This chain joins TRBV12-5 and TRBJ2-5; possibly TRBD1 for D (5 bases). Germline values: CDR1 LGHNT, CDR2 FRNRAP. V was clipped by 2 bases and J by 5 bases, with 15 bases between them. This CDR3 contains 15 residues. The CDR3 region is CASGLPTGGKETQYF. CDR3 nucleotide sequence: TGTGCTAGTGGTTTGCCCACAGGTGGGAAGGAGACCCAGTACTTC.

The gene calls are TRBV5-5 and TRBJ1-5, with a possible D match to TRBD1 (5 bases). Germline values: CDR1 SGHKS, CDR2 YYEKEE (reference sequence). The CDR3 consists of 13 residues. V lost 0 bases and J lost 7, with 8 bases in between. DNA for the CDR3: TGTGCCAGCAGCTTGGAGTGGGGGCAGCCCCAGCATTTT. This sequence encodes CASSLEWGQPQHF.